This T cell receptor beta chain was found in a study of T cell clonality in common variable immunodeficiency. Study-wide results and caveats: Common variable immunodeficiency TCR beta sequences reportedly had fewer deletions and N-nucleotide insertions.

This clone has only a few counts. What it binds is unknown. The method was immunoSEQ multiplex PCR; TCRdb's version includes in-frame clones alone and lacks a portion of them. Listed for the sample are approximately 20,000 clones, none seen a single time. Input material: peripheral blood mononuclear cells. This sequence originates from a human donor with common variable immunodeficiency.

The part of the CDR3 DNA that was read is TGTGCCAGTAGTGGTTTCGGCGGTGGC. Translation gives CASSGFGGG. The complete CDR3 sequence is CASSGFGGGYTF. The chain carries TRBV19 and TRBJ1-2; D is uncertain. The read comes to an end 3 residues before the CDR3 does, leaving the germline J gene to fill in the end. Between the trimmed V and J ends, which lost 5 bases and 7 bases, there was a span of 11 bases. The CDR3 runs 12 residues. CDR1 is LNHDA and CDR2 is SQIVND in the germline V gene (reference sequence).